This TCR beta chain was sequenced during a study of T cell responses to AZD1222 COVID-19 vaccine. Points from the study as a whole: Per reports, nearly half of all spike-specific TCRs target regions that are unmutated in variants.

Comments on this clone: Its cognate antigen is unknown.

TCRdb's copy holds only in-frame clones and misses some; the assay was immunoSEQ multiplex PCR. The sample comprises some 100,000 clones, 85% to 90% of which are singletons, and 15% to 20% rests with the top ten. The germline gives CDR1 MNHEY, CDR2 SMNVEV (reference sequence). The CDR3 contains 15 residues. J was trimmed by 5 bases and V by 5 bases; bases with no gene match: 10. The material sequenced was peripheral blood, taken 28 days after the second AZD1222 dose. V usage is TRBV27 and J usage is TRBJ1-1; 8 bases match TRBD1. The receptor's source is an adult who received the AZD1222 COVID-19 vaccine. The CDR3 protein is CASSPTKQGVTEAFF. The CDR3 DNA is TGTGCCAGCAGTCCGACCAAACAGGGGGTAACTGAAGCTTTCTTT.